This note documents a single TCR beta chain sequence. The antigen is unknown. The data originate from a study of beta chain features in type 1 diabetes. Study-level information: The number of sorted cells examined across all samples was some 99,000,000.

Study-level points and caveats: VDJ junctions in type 1 diabetes patients carried more deletions and fewer insertions.

Expressed TCRB transcripts were sequenced after all isolated RNA was converted to cDNA. Generated by immunoSEQ multiplex PCR, the TCRdb table keeps only in-frame clones and is missing some. The sample has tens of thousands of clones; approximately 59% are singletons. One heparinised blood draw, averaging around 0.12 L, came from each donor. Material: Tregs from blood. This clonotype was sampled from a woman younger than 35 in good health.

CDR3 loop: CSVGGTSVTETQYF. The CDR3 DNA reads TGCAGCGTTGGAGGGACTAGCGTCACAGAGACCCAGTACTTC. The rearrangement links TRBV29-1 to TRBJ2-5, with 10 bases matching TRBD2. Germline V lookup: CDR1 SQVTM, CDR2 ANQGSEA. V trimming: 4 bases; J trimming: 4 bases; junction bases outside the gene matches: 6. This CDR3 has 14 amino acids.